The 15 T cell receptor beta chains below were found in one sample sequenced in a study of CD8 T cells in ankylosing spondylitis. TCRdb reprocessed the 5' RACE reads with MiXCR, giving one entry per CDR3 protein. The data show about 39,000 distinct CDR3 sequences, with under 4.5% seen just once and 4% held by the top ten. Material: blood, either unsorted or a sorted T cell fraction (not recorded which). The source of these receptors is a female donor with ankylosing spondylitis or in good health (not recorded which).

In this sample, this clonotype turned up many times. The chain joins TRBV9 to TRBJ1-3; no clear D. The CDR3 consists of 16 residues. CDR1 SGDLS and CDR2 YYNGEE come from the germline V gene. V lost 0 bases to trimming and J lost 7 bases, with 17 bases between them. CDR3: CASSVEPRPSSNTIYF. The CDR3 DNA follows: TGTGCCAGCAGCGTAGAACCGCGGCCTAGTTCGAACACCATATATTTT.

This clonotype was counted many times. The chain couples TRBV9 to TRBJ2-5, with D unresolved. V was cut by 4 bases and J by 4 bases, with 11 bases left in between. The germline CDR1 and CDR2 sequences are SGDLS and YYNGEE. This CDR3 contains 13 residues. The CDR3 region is CASSSQSLETQYF. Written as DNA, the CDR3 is TGTGCCAGCAGCTCACAGTCATTAGAGACCCAGTACTTC.

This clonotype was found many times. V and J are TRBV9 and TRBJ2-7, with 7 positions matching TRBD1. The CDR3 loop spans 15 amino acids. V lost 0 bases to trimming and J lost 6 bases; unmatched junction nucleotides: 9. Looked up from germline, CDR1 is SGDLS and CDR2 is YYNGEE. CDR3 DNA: TGTGCCAGCAGCGTAGAGGGGGCCAGGGGGTCCGAGCAGTACTTC. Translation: CASSVEGARGSEQYF.

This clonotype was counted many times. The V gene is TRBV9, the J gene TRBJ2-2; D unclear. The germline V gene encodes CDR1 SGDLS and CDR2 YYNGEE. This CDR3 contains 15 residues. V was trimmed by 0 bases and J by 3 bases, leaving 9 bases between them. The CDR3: CASSVAVGYTGELFF. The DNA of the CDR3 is TGTGCCAGCAGCGTAGCGGTAGGGTACACCGGGGAGCTGTTTTTT.

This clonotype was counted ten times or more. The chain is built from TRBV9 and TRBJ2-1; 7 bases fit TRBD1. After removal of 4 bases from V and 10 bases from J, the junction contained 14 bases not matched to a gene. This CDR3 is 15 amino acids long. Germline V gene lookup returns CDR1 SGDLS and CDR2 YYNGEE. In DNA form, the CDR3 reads TGTGCCAGCAGCATACAGGGGTGGGGTTCTGAAGAGCAGTTCTTC. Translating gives CASSIQGWGSEEQFF.

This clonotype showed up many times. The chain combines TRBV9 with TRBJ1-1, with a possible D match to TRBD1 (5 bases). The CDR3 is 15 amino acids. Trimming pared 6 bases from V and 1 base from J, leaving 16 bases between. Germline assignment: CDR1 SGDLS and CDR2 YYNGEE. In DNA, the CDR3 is TGTGCCAGCACAAGGGACCCCCTCGGGAACACTGAAGCTTTCTTT. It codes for CASTRDPLGNTEAFF.

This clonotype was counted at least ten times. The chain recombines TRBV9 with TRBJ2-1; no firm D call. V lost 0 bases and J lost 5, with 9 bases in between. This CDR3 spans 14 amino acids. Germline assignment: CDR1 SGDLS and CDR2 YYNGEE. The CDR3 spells CASSVGGYDNEQFF. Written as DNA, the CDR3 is TGTGCCAGCAGCGTAGGGGGATACGACAATGAGCAGTTCTTC.

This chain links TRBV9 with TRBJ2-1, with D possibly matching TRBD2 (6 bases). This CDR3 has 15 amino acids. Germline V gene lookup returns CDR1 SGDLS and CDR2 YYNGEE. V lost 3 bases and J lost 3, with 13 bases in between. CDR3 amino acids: CASSERLEGYNEQFF. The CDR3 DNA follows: TGTGCCAGCAGCGAGAGACTAGAGGGCTACAATGAGCAGTTCTTC. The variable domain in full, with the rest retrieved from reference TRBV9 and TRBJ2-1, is DSGVTQTPKHLITATGQRVTLRCSPRSGDLSVYWYQQSLDQGLQFLIQYYNGEERAKGNILERFSAQQFPDLHSELNLSSLELGDSALYFCASSERLEGYNEQFFGPGTRLTVL.

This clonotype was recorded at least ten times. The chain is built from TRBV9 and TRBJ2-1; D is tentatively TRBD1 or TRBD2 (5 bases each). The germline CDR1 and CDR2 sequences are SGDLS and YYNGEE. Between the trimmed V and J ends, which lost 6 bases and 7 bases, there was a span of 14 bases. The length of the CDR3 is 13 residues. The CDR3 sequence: CASNEGPGNEQFF. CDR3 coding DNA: TGTGCCAGCAACGAGGGGCCGGGAAATGAGCAGTTCTTC.

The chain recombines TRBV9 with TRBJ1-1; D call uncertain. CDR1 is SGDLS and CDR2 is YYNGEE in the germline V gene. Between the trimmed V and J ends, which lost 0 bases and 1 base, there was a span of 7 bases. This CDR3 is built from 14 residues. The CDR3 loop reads CASSVASSNTEAFF. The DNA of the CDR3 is TGTGCCAGCAGCGTAGCATCATCGAACACTGAAGCTTTCTTT.

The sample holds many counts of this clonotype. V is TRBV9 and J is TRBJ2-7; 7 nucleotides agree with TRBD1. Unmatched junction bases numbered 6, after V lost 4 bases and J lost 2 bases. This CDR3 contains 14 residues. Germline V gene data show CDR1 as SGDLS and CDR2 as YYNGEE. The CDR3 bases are TGTGCCAGCAGCAGACCGGGACAGCCCTACGAGCAGTACTTC. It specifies CASSRPGQPYEQYF. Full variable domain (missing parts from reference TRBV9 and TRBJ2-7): DSGVTQTPKHLITATGQRVTLRCSPRSGDLSVYWYQQSLDQGLQFLIQYYNGEERAKGNILERFSAQQFPDLHSELNLSSLELGDSALYFCASSRPGQPYEQYFGPGTRLTVT.

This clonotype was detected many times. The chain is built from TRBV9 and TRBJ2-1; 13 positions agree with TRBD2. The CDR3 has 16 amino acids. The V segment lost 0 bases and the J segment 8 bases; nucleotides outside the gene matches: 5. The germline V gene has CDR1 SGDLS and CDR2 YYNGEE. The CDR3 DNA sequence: TGTGCCAGCAGCGTAGGTCAAACTAGCGGGGGGGATGAGCAGTTCTTC. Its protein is CASSVGQTSGGDEQFF.

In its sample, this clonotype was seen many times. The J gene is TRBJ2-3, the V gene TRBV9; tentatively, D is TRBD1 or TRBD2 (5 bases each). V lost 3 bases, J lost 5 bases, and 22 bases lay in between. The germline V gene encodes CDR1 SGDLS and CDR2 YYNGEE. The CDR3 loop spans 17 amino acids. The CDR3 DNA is TGTGCCAGCAGCGCCCGCCAGGGAGTTCCCTCAGTAGATACGCAGTATTTT. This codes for CASSARQGVPSVDTQYF.

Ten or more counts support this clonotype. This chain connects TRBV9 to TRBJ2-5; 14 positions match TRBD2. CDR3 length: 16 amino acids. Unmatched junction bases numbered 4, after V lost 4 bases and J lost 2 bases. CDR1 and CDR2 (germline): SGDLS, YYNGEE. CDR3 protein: CASSYRTSGGQETQYF. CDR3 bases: TGTGCCAGCAGCTACCGGACTAGCGGGGGGCAAGAGACCCAGTACTTC.

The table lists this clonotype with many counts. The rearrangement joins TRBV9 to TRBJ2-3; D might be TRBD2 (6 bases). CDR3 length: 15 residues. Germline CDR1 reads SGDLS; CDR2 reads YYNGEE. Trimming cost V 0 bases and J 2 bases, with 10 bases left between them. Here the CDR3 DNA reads TGTGCCAGCAGCGTAGTCGGGAGAGACACAGATACGCAGTATTTT. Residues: CASSVVGRDTDTQYF. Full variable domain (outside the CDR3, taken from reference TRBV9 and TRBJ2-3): DSGVTQTPKHLITATGQRVTLRCSPRSGDLSVYWYQQSLDQGLQFLIQYYNGEERAKGNILERFSAQQFPDLHSELNLSSLELGDSALYFCASSVVGRDTDTQYFGPGTRLTVL.